The 21 T cell receptor beta chains presented below share a single source sample, sequenced in a study of monozygotic twins with inflammatory bowel disease. Using the 5' RACE reads, TCRdb records one entry per CDR3 protein without DNA. The repertoire shows under 150,000 distinct CDR3 sequences; the top ten hold roughly 2.5%. Sequencing input: blood. The receptors here all came from a human donor with ulcerative colitis or Crohn's disease, or a healthy co-twin of an affected twin (not recorded which).

The CDR3: CASRKDRSGQYF. The V and J genes are TRBV28 and TRBJ2-7; the TCRdb call, TRBD1, lacks DNA for checking. Germline lookup yields CDR1 MDHEN and CDR2 SYDVKM. The CDR3 extends over 12 amino acids.

The genes are TRBV7-2 and TRBJ2-1; TCRdb indicates TRBD1, and absent DNA this call remains unverified. The V gene's germline CDR1 is SGHTA and CDR2 FQGNSA. This CDR3 spans 15 amino acids. The CDR3 loop reads CASSLETGVMGEQFF. Filled out from reference TRBV7-2 and TRBJ2-1, the complete variable domain reads GAGVSQSPSNKVTEKGKDVELRCDPISGHTALYWYRQSLGQGLEFLIYFQGNSAPDKSGLPSDRFSAERTGGSVSTLTIQRTQQEDSAVYLCASSLETGVMGEQFFGPGTRLTVL.

The chain recombines TRBV20-1 with TRBJ2-2; the D call of TRBD1 rests on TCRdb alone, since no DNA is present to check it. The CDR3 covers 16 residues. CDR1 and CDR2 from the germline V gene are DFQATT and SNEGSKA (reference sequence). The CDR3 here is CSARDPRTADYGELFF.

This chain links TRBV20-1 with TRBJ1-5. The CDR3 is 17 residues long. CDR1 DFQATT and CDR2 SNEGSKA come from the germline V gene (reference sequence). The CDR3 protein is CSTSRRGRGYSNQPQHF.

The chain has TRBV7-9 and TRBJ2-7; the TRBD2 assignment by TCRdb is unverifiable without DNA. This CDR3 is 16 amino acids long. Germline loops: CDR1 SEHNR, CDR2 FQNEAQ (reference sequence). CDR3 loop: CASSLRTSGGSYEQYF.

This chain connects TRBV18 to TRBJ2-3; TCRdb names TRBD2, which stays unverified in the absence of DNA. This CDR3 has 15 amino acids. Germline values: CDR1 KGHSH, CDR2 LQKENI. The CDR3 sequence: CASSLGRQSVDTQYF.

V usage is TRBV5-1 and J usage is TRBJ1-3. CDR3 length: 14 residues. Germline assignment: CDR1 SGHRS and CDR2 YFSETQ. CDR3 region: CASSLQGSGNTIYF.

The chain has TRBV7-2 and TRBJ2-7; the TCRdb call, TRBD2, lacks DNA for checking. CDR1 SGHTA and CDR2 FQGNSA come from the germline V gene. This CDR3 is built from 15 residues. The CDR3 loop is CASSPVAVPYYEQYF.

This chain uses TRBV5-1 with TRBJ2-3. This CDR3 spans 12 amino acids. The V gene's germline CDR1 is SGHRS and CDR2 YFSETQ. The CDR3 region is CASRMNTDTQYF.

This rearrangement joins TRBV14 to TRBJ1-2; no DNA is available, so the TRBD1 call from TCRdb remains unchecked. CDR1 SGHDN and CDR2 FVKESK come from the germline V gene. The CDR3 runs to 16 residues. CDR3 region: CASSQEVQGIAYGYTF. Looking up the rest from reference TRBV14 and TRBJ1-2 gives the full variable domain: EAGVTQFPSHSVIEKGQTVTLRCDPISGHDNLYWYRRVMGKEIKFLLHFVKESKQDESGMPNNRFLAERTGGTYSTLKVQPAELEDSGVYFCASSQEVQGIAYGYTFGSGTRLTVV.

The V and J genes are TRBV20-1 and TRBJ2-3; the D call from TCRdb, TRBD2, cannot be confirmed without DNA. Germline values: CDR1 DFQATT, CDR2 SNEGSKA (reference sequence). The CDR3 consists of 17 residues. CDR3 amino acids: CSASPGSRLAGTDTQYF.

V is TRBV20-1 and J is TRBJ2-7; there is no DNA to check the TCRdb D call of TRBD1. CDR1 and CDR2 (germline): DFQATT, SNEGSKA (reference sequence). CDR3 length: 14 amino acids. CDR3: CSARNRDSYYEQYF.

CDR3 in amino acids: CSVLKLRPSTDTQYF. This chain joins TRBV29-1 and TRBJ2-3. Germline V gene sequence: CDR1 SQVTM, CDR2 ANQGSEA. The CDR3 totals 15 residues.

The CDR3 region is CSARPKRDTQGYEQYF. The V gene is TRBV20-1, the J gene TRBJ2-7; checking the TCRdb D call of TRBD1 is not possible without DNA. The CDR3 has 16 amino acids. Germline V gene lookup returns CDR1 DFQATT and CDR2 SNEGSKA (reference sequence).

The chain joins TRBV5-1 to TRBJ1-2; TCRdb's D gene call, TRBD1, goes unchecked for lack of DNA. Germline assignment: CDR1 SGHRS and CDR2 YFSETQ. This CDR3 spans 14 amino acids. CDR3 residues: CASSPTGGGYGYTF.

CDR3 in amino acids: CASSPGVEWRGRTYF. The V gene is TRBV7-8, the J gene TRBJ2-7; TCRdb designates TRBD2, a call that cannot be tested without DNA. The CDR3 is made up of 15 amino acids. Germline CDR1 reads SGHVS; CDR2 reads FQNEAQ.

The chain carries TRBV7-9 and TRBJ2-1; TCRdb outputs TRBD1, but without DNA this stays unchecked. The germline gives CDR1 SEHNR, CDR2 FQNEAQ (reference sequence). CDR3 length: 14 residues. CDR3 sequence: CASSLVSGINEQFF.

V gene TRBV6-1 combines with J gene TRBJ2-7; TCRdb picks TRBD2, but there is no DNA to check that call. Germline-derived CDR1 and CDR2 are MNHNS and SASEGT. The CDR3 has 16 residues. The CDR3 sequence is CASRGTSGGPLYEQYF.

V usage is TRBV11-2 and J usage is TRBJ2-1; TCRdb returns TRBD2, unconfirmable since there is no DNA. The CDR3 spans 18 residues. Germline CDR1 reads SGHAT; CDR2 reads FQNNGV. This chain's CDR3 is CASSPSRFVSTSYNEQFF.

J is TRBJ1-2 and V is TRBV5-1; with no DNA, the TCRdb D assignment of TRBD1 cannot be verified. Germline V CDR1 and CDR2: SGHRS, YFSETQ. The CDR3 is 14 residues long. CDR3 sequence reads: CASSQTGDNYGYTF.

V is TRBV5-1 and J is TRBJ2-1; TCRdb calls TRBD2, which cannot be checked without DNA. The CDR3 sequence is 13 residues long. The germline V gene encodes CDR1 SGHRS and CDR2 YFSETQ. CDR3 in amino acids: CASSLALAHEQFF.